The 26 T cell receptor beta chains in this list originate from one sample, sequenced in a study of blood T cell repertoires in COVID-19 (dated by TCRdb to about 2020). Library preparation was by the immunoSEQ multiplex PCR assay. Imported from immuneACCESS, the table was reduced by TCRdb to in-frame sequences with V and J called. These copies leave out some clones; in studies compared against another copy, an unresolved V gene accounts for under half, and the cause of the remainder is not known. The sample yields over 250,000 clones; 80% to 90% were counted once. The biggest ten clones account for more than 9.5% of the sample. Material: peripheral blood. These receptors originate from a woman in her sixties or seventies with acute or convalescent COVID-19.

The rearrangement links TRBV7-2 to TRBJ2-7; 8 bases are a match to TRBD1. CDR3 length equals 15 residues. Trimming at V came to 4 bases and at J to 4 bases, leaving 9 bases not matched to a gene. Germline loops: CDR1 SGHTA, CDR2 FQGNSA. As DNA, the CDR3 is TGTGCCAGCAGCTCACGCGGGACAGGCTTATACGAGCAGTACTTC. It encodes CASSSRGTGLYEQYF.

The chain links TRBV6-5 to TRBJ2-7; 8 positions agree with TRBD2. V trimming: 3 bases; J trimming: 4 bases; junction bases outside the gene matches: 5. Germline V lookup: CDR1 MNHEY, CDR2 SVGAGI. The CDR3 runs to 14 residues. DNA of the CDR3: TGTGCCAGCAGTTATTACGGGGGGGCATACGAGCAGTACTTC. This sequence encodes CASSYYGGAYEQYF.

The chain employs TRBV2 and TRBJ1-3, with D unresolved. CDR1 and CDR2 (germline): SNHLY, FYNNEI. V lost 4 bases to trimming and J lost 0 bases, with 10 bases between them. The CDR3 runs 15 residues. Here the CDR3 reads CASSAPVYSGNTIYF. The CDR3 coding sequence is TGTGCCAGCAGTGCTCCCGTGTACTCTGGAAACACCATATATTTT.

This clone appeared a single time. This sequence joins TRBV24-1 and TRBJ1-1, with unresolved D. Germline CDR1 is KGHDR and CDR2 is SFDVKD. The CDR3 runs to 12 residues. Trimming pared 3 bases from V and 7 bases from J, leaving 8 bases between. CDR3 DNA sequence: TGTGCCACCAGTGATAGGGAGGGTGAAGCTTTCTTT. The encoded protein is CATSDREGEAFF.

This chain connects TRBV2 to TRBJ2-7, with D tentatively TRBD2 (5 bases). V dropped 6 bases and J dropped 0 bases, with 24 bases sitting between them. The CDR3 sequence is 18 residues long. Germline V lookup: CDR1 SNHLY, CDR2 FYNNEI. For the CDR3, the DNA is TGTGCCAGCAGGGTAGGACTCGCACCCACCAAGAGCTCCTACGAGCAGTACTTC. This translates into CASRVGLAPTKSSYEQYF. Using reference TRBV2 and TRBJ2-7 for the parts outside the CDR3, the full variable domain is EPEVTQTPSHQVTQMGQEVILRCVPISNHLYFYWYRQILGQKVEFLVSFYNNEISEKSEIFDDQFSVERPDGSNFTLKIRSTKLEDSAMYFCASRVGLAPTKSSYEQYFGPGTRLTVT.

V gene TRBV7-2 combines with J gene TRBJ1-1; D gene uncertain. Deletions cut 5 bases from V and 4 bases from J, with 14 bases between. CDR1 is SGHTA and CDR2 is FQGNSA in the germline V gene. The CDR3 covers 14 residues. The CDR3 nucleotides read TGTGCCAGCAGCCAACGCACTGGGAGCACTGAAGCTTTCTTT. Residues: CASSQRTGSTEAFF. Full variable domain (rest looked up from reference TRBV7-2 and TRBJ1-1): GAGVSQSPSNKVTEKGKDVELRCDPISGHTALYWYRQSLGQGLEFLIYFQGNSAPDKSGLPSDRFSAERTGGSVSTLTIQRTQQEDSAVYLCASSQRTGSTEAFFGQGTRLTVV.

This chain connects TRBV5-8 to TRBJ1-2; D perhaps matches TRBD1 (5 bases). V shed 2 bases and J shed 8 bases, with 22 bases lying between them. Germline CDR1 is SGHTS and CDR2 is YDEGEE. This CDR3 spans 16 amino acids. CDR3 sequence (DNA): TGTGCCAGCAGCTTCGGGGGGGGGAAAAACTTCGGAGGCTACACCTTC. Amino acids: CASSFGGGKNFGGYTF.

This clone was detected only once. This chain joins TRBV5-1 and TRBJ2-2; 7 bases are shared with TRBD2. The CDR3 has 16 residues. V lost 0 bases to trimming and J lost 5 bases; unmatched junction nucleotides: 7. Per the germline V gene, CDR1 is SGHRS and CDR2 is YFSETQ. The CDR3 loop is CASSLVAGVKTGELFF. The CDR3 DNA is TGCGCCAGCAGCTTGGTTGCGGGGGTGAAAACCGGGGAGCTGTTTTTT.

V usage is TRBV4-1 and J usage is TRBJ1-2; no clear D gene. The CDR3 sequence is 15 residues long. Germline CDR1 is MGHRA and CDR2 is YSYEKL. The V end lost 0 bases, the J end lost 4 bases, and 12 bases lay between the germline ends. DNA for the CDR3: TGCGCCAGCAGCCAAGAACCCGGCAGGCGCTATGGCTACACCTTC. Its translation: CASSQEPGRRYGYTF.

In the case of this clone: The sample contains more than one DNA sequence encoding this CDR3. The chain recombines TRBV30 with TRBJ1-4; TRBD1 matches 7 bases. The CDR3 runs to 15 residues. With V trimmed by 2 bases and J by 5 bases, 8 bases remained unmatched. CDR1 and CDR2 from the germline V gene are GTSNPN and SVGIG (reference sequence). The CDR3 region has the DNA TGTGCCTGGAGTACCTCGGACAGGACGAATGAAAAACTGTTTTTT. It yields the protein CAWSTSDRTNEKLFF.

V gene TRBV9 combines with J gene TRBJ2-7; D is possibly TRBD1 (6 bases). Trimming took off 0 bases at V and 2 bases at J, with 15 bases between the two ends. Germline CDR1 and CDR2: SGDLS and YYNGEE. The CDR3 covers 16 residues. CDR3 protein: CASSVAGRGATYEQYF. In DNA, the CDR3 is TGTGCCAGCAGCGTAGCAGGCAGGGGAGCGACCTACGAGCAGTACTTC.

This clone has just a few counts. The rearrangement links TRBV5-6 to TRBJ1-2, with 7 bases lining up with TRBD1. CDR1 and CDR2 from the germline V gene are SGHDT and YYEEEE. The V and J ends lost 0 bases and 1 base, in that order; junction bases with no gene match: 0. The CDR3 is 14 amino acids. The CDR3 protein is CASSLGQGNYGYTF. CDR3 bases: TGTGCCAGCAGCTTGGGACAGGGTAACTATGGCTACACCTTC.

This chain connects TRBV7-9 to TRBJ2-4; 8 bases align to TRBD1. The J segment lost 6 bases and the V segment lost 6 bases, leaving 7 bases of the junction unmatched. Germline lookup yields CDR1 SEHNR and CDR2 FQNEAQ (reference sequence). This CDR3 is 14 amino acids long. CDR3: CASRGRTGRNIQYF. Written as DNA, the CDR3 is TGTGCCAGCAGGGGAAGGACAGGGAGAAACATTCAGTACTTC.

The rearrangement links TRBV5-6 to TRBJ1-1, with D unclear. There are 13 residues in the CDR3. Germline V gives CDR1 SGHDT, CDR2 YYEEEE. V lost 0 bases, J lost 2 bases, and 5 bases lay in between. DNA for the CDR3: TGTGCCAGCAGCTTGGGACATAACACTGAAGCTTTCTTT. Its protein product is CASSLGHNTEAFF.

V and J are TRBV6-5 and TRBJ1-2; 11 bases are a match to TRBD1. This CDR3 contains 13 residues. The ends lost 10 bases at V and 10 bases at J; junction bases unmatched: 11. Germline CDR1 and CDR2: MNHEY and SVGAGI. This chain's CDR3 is CATQQDRGLLYTF. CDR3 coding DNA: TGTGCCACCCAACAGGACAGGGGGCTTCTCTACACCTTC.

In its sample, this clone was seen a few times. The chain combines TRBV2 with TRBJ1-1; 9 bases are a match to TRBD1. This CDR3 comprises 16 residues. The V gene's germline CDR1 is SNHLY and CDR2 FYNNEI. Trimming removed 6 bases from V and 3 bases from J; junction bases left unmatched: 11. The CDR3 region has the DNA TGTGCCAGCAGGCCGGACAGGGGAAGTTTTTACACTGAAGCTTTCTTT. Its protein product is CASRPDRGSFYTEAFF.

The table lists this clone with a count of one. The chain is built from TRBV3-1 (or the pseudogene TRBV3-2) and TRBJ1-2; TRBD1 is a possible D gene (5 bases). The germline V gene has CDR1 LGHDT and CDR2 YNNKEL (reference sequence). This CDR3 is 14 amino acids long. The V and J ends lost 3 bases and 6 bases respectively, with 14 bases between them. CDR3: CASSQQTAGNGYTF. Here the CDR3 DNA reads TGTGCCAGCAGCCAGCAAACGGCAGGGAATGGCTACACCTTC.

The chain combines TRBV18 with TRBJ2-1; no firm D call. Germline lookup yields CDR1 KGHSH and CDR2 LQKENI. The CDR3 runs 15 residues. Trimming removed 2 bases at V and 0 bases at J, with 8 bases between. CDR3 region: CASSPIPSSYNEQFF. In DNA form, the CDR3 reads TGTGCCAGCTCACCAATCCCGTCCTCCTACAATGAGCAGTTCTTC.

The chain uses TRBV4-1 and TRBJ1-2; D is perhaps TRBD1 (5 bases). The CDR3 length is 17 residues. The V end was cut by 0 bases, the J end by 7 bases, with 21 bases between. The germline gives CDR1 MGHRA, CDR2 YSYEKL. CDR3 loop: CASSQDWGGTAVGGYTF. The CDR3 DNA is TGCGCCAGCAGCCAAGATTGGGGCGGAACGGCGGTGGGTGGCTACACCTTC.

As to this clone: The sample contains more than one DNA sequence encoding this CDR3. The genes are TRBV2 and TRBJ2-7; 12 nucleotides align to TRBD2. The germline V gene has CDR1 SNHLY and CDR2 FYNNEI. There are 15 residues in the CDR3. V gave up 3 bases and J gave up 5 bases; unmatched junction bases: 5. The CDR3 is CASSELAGGLNEQYF. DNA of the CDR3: TGTGCCAGCAGTGAGCTAGCGGGGGGGCTTAACGAGCAGTACTTC.

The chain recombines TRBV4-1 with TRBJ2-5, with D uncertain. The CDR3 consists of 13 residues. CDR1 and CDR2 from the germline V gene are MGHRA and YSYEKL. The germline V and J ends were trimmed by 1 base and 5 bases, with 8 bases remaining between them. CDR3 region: CASSQGVWETQYF. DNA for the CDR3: TGCGCCAGCAGCCAAGGAGTTTGGGAGACCCAGTACTTC.

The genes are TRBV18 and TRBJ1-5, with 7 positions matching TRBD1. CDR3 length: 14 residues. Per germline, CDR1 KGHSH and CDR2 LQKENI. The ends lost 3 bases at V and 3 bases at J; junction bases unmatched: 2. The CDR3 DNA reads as TGTGCCAGCTCACCGACAGGGACCAATCAGCCCCAGCATTTT. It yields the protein CASSPTGTNQPQHF.

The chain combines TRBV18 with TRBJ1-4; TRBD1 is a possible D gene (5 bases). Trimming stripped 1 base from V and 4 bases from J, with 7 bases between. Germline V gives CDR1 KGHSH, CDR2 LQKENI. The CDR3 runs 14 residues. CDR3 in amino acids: CASSPQGINEKLFF. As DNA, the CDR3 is TGTGCCAGCTCACCACAGGGGATTAATGAAAAACTGTTTTTT.

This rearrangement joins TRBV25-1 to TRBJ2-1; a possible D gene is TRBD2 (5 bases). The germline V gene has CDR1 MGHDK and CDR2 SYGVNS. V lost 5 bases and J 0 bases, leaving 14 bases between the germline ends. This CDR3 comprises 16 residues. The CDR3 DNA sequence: TGTGCCAGCAGTTCAGCCGCCGGGGTCTCCTACAATGAGCAGTTCTTC. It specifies CASSSAAGVSYNEQFF.

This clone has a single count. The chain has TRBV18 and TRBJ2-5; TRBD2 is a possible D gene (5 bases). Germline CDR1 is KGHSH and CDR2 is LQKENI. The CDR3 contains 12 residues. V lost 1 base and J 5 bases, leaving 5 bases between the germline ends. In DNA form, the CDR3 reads TGTGCCAGCTCACCACGGAGGGAGACCCAGTACTTC. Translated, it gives CASSPRRETQYF.

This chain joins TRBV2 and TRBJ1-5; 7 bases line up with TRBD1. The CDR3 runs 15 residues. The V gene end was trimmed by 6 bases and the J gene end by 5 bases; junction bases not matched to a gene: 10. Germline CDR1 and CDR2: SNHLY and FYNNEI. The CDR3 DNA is TGTGCCAGCAGACTAGGACAGGCCACTTATCAGCCCCAGCATTTT. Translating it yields CASRLGQATYQPQHF.